This T cell receptor (beta chain) appears in the sequencing data of a study of T cell repertoires in cytomegalovirus infection. Study-wide background: In public TCR beta signatures, there were indications of both CMV infection and matching HLA type.

V was pared by 6 bases and J by 6 bases, with 18 bases between. Germline values: CDR1 SGHTA, CDR2 FQGNSA. This CDR3 contains 14 residues. This clonotype was seen ten or more times. Its antigen is unknown. Via MiXCR, TCRdb re-called the reads, giving one row per CDR3 protein. The sample gives around 750,000 distinct CDR3 sequences, roughly 33% of which show up once; roughly 12% is in the top ten. This TCR was recovered from a human donor in good health (CMV status not recorded). Some clones in this sample may be carry-over from other donors' samples. The source was cultured CD8+ T cells from PBMCs, collected from culture after CMV antigen stimulation. This sequence joins TRBV7-2 and TRBJ2-7; D perhaps matches TRBD2 (5 bases). The CDR3 is CASRPPRRYGEQYF. CDR3 DNA: TGTGCCAGCAGACCCCCGAGGAGGTACGGCGAGCAGTACTTC.